This T cell receptor beta chain was documented in a study of PD-L1 blockade in urothelial cancer. Study-wide context: At 6 weeks and at 3 weeks (second dose) after treatment start, blood was analyzed. Typically, measured as a median, blood samples had 110,000 to 150,000 T cells.

The CDR3 runs 16 residues. The J segment lost 4 bases and the V segment lost 4 bases, leaving 6 bases of the junction unmatched. In germline, CDR1 is SGHRS, CDR2 YFSETQ. Sample time point: pretreatment peripheral blood. Spike-ins of synthetic TCR analog templates went into each PCR. Produced via immunoSEQ multiplex PCR; TCRdb's table is partial and in-frame only. The table includes about 52,000 clones, roughly 84% detected once. The sequence was obtained from a man between 50 and 59 years old with urothelial cancer. This sample comprised PBMCs, obtained around atezolizumab (anti-PD-L1) treatment. V and J are TRBV5-1 and TRBJ2-1, with TRBD2 identical over 12 bases. The CDR3 loop reads CASSAASGGEYNEQFF. The CDR3 nucleotides are TGCGCCAGCAGCGCTGCTAGCGGGGGGGAATACAATGAGCAGTTCTTC.